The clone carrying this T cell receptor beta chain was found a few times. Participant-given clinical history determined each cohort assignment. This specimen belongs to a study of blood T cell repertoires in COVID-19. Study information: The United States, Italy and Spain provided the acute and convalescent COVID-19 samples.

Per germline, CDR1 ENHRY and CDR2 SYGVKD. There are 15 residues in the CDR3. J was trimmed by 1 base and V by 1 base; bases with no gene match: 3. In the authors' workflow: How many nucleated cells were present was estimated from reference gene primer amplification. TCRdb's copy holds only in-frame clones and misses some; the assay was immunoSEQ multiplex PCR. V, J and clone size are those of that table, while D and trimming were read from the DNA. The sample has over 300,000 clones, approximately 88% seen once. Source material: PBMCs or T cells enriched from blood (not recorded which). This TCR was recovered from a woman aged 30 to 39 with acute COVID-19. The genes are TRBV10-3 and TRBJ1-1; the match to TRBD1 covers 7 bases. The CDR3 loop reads CAISEFGTENTEAFF. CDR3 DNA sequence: TGTGCCATCAGTGAGTTTGGGACAGAGAACACTGAAGCTTTCTTT.